This TCR beta chain was retrieved from a study of shared clonotypes between healthy human individuals. Study information: Participating donors consisted of two women and a few men aged 18 to 49. Study results and limitations: For sorted subsets, rarefaction showed incomplete sequencing despite large depth.

Naive CD8 cells, CD45RO-negative and positively selected for CCR7, excluded terminally differentiated effector memory CD45RA+ cells. Samples underwent the assay at deep level. TCRdb's table, derived via immunoSEQ multiplex PCR, lists solely in-frame clones and lacks some. The table shows some 2.1 million clones, with over 85% occurring only once. This clone has only a few counts. No antigen is known for it. The sequence was obtained from a young man in good health. The sequenced sample consisted of naive CD8+ T cells sorted from blood.

CDR3 nucleotides: TGTGCCAGTAGTGATGCGGGACAGGGGGTCCCCCTCCACTTT. This encodes CASSDAGQGVPLHF. The V call is TRBV19, the J call TRBJ1-6, with 11 bases identical to TRBD1. The junction had 7 bases not matched to a gene; V was cut back by 5 bases and J by 13 bases. This CDR3 spans 14 amino acids. Germline V gene sequence: CDR1 LNHDA, CDR2 SQIVND (reference sequence).